The following is a TCR beta chain sequence with its context. Its target is not known. A single record per CDR3 protein comes from TCRdb applying MiXCR to the reads. The table has roughly 500,000 distinct CDR3 sequences, approximately 46% seen once. Trimming pared 0 bases from V and 4 bases from J, leaving 16 bases between. The CDR3 length is 17 residues. Germline V gene sequence: CDR1 SGHTA, CDR2 FQGNSA. The source of the sample is a study of T cell repertoires in cytomegalovirus infection. Study overall: Well-studied HLA-B-restricted epitopes and recently identified HLA-C-restricted epitopes of CMV were both used in the study. Broader study findings: Ex vivo responses were dominated by HLA-C-restricted CMV-specific TCR beta clonotypes.

The chain carries TRBV7-2 and TRBJ1-3; perhaps TRBD1 as D (6 bases). This receptor was taken from a human donor in good health (CMV status not recorded). Some clones in this sample may be carry-over from other donors' samples. Material: cultured PBMCs, obtained from culture after CMV antigen stimulation. The CDR3 DNA follows: TGTGCCAGCAGCTTAGCTGGTTTATCGGGGGGCGGAAACACCATATATTTT. Translated, it gives CASSLAGLSGGGNTIYF.